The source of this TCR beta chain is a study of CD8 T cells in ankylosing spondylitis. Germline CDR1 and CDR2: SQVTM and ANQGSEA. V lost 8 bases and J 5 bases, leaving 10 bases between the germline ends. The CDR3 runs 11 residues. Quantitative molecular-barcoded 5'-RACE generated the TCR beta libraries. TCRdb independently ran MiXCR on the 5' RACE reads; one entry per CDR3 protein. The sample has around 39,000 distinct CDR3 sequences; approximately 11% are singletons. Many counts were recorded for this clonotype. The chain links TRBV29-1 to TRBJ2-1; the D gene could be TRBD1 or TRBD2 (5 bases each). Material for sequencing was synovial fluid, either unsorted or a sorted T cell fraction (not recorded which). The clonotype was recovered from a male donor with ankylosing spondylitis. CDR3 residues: CSYGADNEQFF. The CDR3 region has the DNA TGCAGCTACGGGGCGGACAATGAGCAGTTCTTC.